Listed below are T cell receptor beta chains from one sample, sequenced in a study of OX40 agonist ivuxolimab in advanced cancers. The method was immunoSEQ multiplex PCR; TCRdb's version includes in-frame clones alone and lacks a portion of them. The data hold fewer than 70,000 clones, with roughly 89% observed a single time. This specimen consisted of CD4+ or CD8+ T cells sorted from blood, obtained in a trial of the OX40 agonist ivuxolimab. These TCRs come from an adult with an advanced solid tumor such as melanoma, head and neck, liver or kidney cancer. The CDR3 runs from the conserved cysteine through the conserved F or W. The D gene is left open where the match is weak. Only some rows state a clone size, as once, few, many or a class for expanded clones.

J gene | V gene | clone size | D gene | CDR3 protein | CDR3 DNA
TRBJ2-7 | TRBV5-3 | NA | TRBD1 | CARSLASGTDRERADEQYF | TGTGCCAGAAGCTTGGCGAGCGGAACCGACAGGGAGAGGGCAGACGAGCAGTACTTC
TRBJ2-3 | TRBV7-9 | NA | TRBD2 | CASSLILAVSTDTQYF | TGTGCCAGCAGCTTAATTCTAGCGGTTAGCACAGATACGCAGTATTTT
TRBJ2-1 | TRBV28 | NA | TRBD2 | CASDPSGKSYNEQFF | TGTGCCAGCGACCCGAGCGGGAAATCCTACAATGAGCAGTTCTTC
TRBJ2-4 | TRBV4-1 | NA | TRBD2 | CASSQAPPGGTKNIQYF | TGCGCCAGCAGCCAAGCTCCCCCGGGGGGGACCAAAAACATTCAGTACTTC
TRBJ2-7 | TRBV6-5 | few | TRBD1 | CASSYGGGQGGEQYF | TGTGCCAGCAGTTACGGGGGGGGACAGGGTGGTGAGCAGTACTTC
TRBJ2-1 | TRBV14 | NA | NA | CASSQGPGIGYNEQFF | TGTGCCAGCAGCCAAGGTCCCGGGATAGGTTACAATGAGCAGTTCTTC
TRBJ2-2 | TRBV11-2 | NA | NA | CASSLTAVGELFF | TGTGCCAGCAGCTTAACCGCCGTCGGGGAGCTGTTTTTT
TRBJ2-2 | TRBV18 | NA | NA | CASSPSNAFPGELFF | TGTGCCAGCTCACCTTCGAACGCCTTCCCGGGGGAGCTGTTTTTT
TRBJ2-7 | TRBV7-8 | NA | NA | CASSLDPSGAPRAYEQYF | TGTGCCAGCAGCTTAGATCCCTCTGGGGCGCCCCGAGCCTACGAGCAGTACTTC
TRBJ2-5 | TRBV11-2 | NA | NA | CASSPGTLETQYF | TGTGCCAGCAGCCCTGGGACTCTGGAGACCCAGTACTTC
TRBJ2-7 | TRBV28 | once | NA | CASTLPGFSYEQYF | TGTGCCAGCACCCTCCCGGGCTTCTCCTACGAGCAGTACTTC
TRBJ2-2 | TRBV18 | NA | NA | CASSRNTGELFF | TGTGCCAGCTCACGGAACACCGGGGAGCTGTTTTTT
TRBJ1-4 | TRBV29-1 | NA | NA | CSVKGRRTNEKLFF | TGCAGCGTTAAAGGACGCCGGACTAATGAAAAACTGTTTTTT
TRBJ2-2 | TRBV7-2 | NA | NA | CASRTGANTGELFF | TGTGCCAGCAGGACAGGTGCGAACACCGGGGAGCTGTTTTTT
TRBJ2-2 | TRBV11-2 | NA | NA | CASSLVQGLNTGELFF | TGTGCCAGCAGCTTAGTACAGGGACTCAACACCGGGGAGCTGTTTTTT
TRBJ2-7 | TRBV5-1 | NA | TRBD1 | CASSRLGTDTYEQYF | TGCGCCAGCAGCCGTCTCGGGACAGACACCTACGAGCAGTACTTC
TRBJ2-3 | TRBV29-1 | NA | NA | CSVFTGYDTQYF | TGCAGCGTTTTTACAGGGTACGATACGCAGTATTTT
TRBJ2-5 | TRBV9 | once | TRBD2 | CASSVSTSGETQYF | TGTGCCAGCAGCGTTTCGACTAGCGGGGAGACCCAGTACTTC
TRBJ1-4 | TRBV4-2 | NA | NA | CASSQGGKLFF | TGTGCCAGCAGCCAAGGCGGAAAACTGTTTTTT
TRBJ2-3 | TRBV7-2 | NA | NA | CASSLLSPTVIHF | TGTGCCAGCAGCTTATTATCCCCAACGGTTATTCATTTT
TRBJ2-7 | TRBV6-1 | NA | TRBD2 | CASYGLAGTEQYF | TGTGCCAGCTATGGACTAGCGGGAACCGAGCAGTACTTC
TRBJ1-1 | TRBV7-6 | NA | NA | CASSLLTERNTEAFF | TGTGCCAGCAGCTTATTAACAGAAAGGAACACTGAAGCTTTCTTT
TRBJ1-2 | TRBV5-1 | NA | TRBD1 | CASSPWTGSYGYTF | TGCGCCAGCAGCCCCTGGACAGGGTCCTATGGCTACACCTTC
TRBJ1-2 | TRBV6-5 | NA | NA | CASSPGRGANYGYTF | TGTGCCAGCAGCCCCGGGAGGGGCGCTAACTATGGCTACACCTTC
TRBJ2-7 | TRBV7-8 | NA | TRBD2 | CASSLNTGTSGYEQYF | TGTGCCAGCAGCTTAAACACCGGGACTAGCGGCTACGAGCAGTACTTC
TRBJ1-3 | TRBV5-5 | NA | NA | CASTRTVLSGNTIYF | TGTGCCAGCACCCGGACCGTTCTCTCTGGAAACACCATATATTTT
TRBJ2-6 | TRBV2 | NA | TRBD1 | CASKQGLSGANVLTF | TGTGCCAGCAAACAGGGGTTAAGTGGGGCCAACGTCCTGACTTTC
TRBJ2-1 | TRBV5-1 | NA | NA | CASSLVPRAYNEQFF | TGCGCCAGCAGCTTGGTCCCGAGGGCCTACAATGAGCAGTTCTTC
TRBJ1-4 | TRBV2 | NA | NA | CATSSDGGEKLFF | TGTGCCACCTCCTCGGACGGAGGAGAAAAACTGTTTTTT
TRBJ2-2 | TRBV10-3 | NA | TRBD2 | CAISVSGTSGRGGELFF | TGTGCCATCAGCGTTTCCGGGACTAGCGGGAGAGGCGGGGAGCTGTTTTTT
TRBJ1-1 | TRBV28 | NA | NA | CASSASGQAFF | TGTGCCAGCAGTGCATCCGGTCAGGCTTTCTTT
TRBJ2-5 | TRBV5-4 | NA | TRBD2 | CASSSGTSVETQYF | TGTGCCAGCAGCTCAGGGACTAGCGTTGAGACCCAGTACTTC
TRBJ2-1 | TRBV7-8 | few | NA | CASGGGRGNGEQFF | TGTGCCAGCGGAGGAGGCAGGGGAAATGGTGAGCAGTTCTTC
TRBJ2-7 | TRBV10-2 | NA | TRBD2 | CASSLTSGRPFGF | TGCGCCAGCAGCCTGACTAGCGGGAGACCCTTTGGCTTC
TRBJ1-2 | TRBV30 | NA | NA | CAWSPTVFSYGYTF | TGTGCCTGGAGCCCGACGGTTTTCTCCTATGGCTACACCTTC
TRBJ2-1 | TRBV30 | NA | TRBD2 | CAWSGEGHEQFF | TGTGCCTGGAGTGGGGAGGGACATGAGCAGTTCTTC
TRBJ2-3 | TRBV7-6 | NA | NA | CASSSSVTDTQYF | TGTGCCAGCAGCTCATCCGTCACAGATACGCAGTATTTT